A single sample gave rise to the 13 T cell receptor beta chains below, sequenced in a study of follicular helper T cells after annual influenza vaccination. Time point: 2015-2016 season, 7 days after influenza vaccination. Repertoires were generated with immunoSEQ multiplex PCR, while TCRdb's copy carries only in-frame clones and drops some. The sample has some 6,900 clones; less than 90% are singletons. The input for sequencing was CXCR5- memory CD4+ T cells sorted from blood, taken 7 days after influenza vaccination. These TCRs come from an adult who received the influenza vaccine.

V and J are TRBV28 and TRBJ2-3; TRBD2 matches at 13 bases. The CDR3 consists of 16 residues. The V and J ends lost 6 bases and 4 bases, in that order; junction bases with no gene match: 7. Germline CDR1 and CDR2: MDHEN and SYDVKM. CDR3 protein: CASRHATSGRADTQYF. For the CDR3, the DNA is TGTGCCAGCAGGCACGCTACTAGCGGGAGGGCAGATACGCAGTATTTT. Complete variable domain (other parts from reference TRBV28 and TRBJ2-3): DVKVTQSSRYLVKRTGEKVFLECVQDMDHENMFWYRQDPGLGLRLIYFSYDVKMKEKGDIPEGYSVSREKKERFSLILESASTNQTSMYLCASRHATSGRADTQYFGPGTRLTVL.

This clone was counted once. The gene calls are TRBV7-2 and TRBJ2-3; D is unresolved. CDR3 size: 12 residues. Germline assignment: CDR1 SGHTA and CDR2 FQGNSA. V was shortened by 5 bases and J by 2 bases, with 5 bases between the two germline ends. The CDR3 loop is CASSPHTDTQYF. The CDR3 DNA sequence: TGTGCCAGCAGCCCTCACACAGATACGCAGTATTTT.

This chain links TRBV27 with TRBJ2-7, with TRBD1 matching over 7 bases. Trimming removed 4 bases from V and 2 bases from J; junction bases left unmatched: 14. Looked up from germline, CDR1 is MNHEY and CDR2 is SMNVEV (reference sequence). The CDR3 contains 17 residues. The CDR3 bases are TGTGCCAGCAGTTACTCAACCAGGGGGACCTACCCCTACGAGCAGTACTTC. Its protein product is CASSYSTRGTYPYEQYF.

J is TRBJ2-3 and V is TRBV11-3; no clear D gene. Germline values: CDR1 SGHNT, CDR2 YENEEA. The V end was cut by 4 bases, the J end by 4 bases, with 18 bases between. This CDR3 spans 16 amino acids. The CDR3, as DNA: TGTGCCAGCAGCTCTGGTGTGGCAGGTGGGCCAGATACGCAGTATTTT. This translates into CASSSGVAGGPDTQYF.

The rearrangement joins TRBV6-1 to TRBJ1-5, with D uncertain. The CDR3 runs 14 residues. V gave up 11 bases and J gave up 2 bases, with 16 bases separating them. In germline, CDR1 is MNHNS, CDR2 SASEGT. CDR3 sequence (DNA): TGTGCCGGCACGGCAGCCTGGGGCAATCAGCCCCAGCATTTT. Protein product: CAGTAAWGNQPQHF.

The V gene is TRBV7-2, the J gene TRBJ1-5; D remains unclear. The length of the CDR3 is 14 residues. Deletions cut 3 bases from V and 6 bases from J, with 12 bases between. CDR1 and CDR2 from the germline V gene are SGHTA and FQGNSA. The DNA for the CDR3 is TGTGCCAGCAGCTTTGAGGTCGTTAGTCAGCCCCAGCATTTT. Protein: CASSFEVVSQPQHF.

The chain has TRBV7-9 and TRBJ2-2; D remains unclear. V lost 1 base to trimming and J lost 6 bases, with 3 bases between them. The germline V gene encodes CDR1 SEHNR and CDR2 FQNEAQ (reference sequence). This CDR3 comprises 12 residues. The CDR3 sequence is CASSLGPGELFF. The CDR3 DNA is TGTGCCAGCAGCTTAGGACCCGGGGAGCTGTTTTTT.

This chain joins TRBV21-1 and TRBJ1-1. TRBV21-1 is a listed pseudogene. The length of the CDR3 is 17 residues. CDR3 region: CASSFNMNGCLGTEAFF. CDR3 sequence (DNA): TGTGCCAGCAGCTTCAATATGAACGGGTGCCTGGGCACTGAAGCTTTCTTT.

The V gene is TRBV6-6, the J gene TRBJ2-7; D remains ambiguous. The CDR3 has 14 residues. Per the germline V gene, CDR1 is MNHNY and CDR2 is SVGAGI (reference sequence). The ends were cut back, 0 bases at V and 1 base at J, with 7 bases in the middle. The DNA for the CDR3 is TGTGCCAGCAGTTACTCGATGAATTCCTACGAGCAGTACTTC. Its protein is CASSYSMNSYEQYF.

The chain carries TRBV29-1 and TRBJ1-2; D is unclear. Deletions cut 8 bases from V and 7 bases from J, with 32 bases between. Germline V gene lookup returns CDR1 SQVTM and CDR2 ANQGSEA. The length of the CDR3 is 17 residues. DNA of the CDR3: TGCAGCTCTACCAGAACTGACCTACGGGTCGGTGTCGGTGGCTACACCTTC. Its translation is CSSTRTDLRVGVGGYTF.

The CDR3 DNA reads TGTGCCAGCAGTCCTACGAGCACAGATACGCAGTATTTT. Amino acids: CASSPTSTDTQYF. This chain joins TRBV5-4 and TRBJ2-3; unclear D gene. With 5 bases removed from V and 0 bases from J, the gap between germline ends came to 7 bases. There are 13 residues in the CDR3. Germline V CDR1 and CDR2: SGHNT, YYREEE (reference sequence). Using reference TRBV5-4 and TRBJ2-3 for the parts outside the CDR3, the full variable domain is ETGVTQSPTHLIKTRGQQVTLRCSSQSGHNTVSWYQQALGQGPQFIFQYYREEENGRGNFPPRFSGLQFPNYSSELNVNALELDDSALYLCASSPTSTDTQYFGPGTRLTVL.

The chain couples TRBV5-5 to TRBJ2-3; D assignment may be TRBD1 or TRBD2 (5 bases each). V lost 0 bases, J lost 10 bases, and 21 bases lay in between. Germline assignment: CDR1 SGHKS and CDR2 YYEKEE (reference sequence). The CDR3 extends over 16 amino acids. The DNA for the CDR3 is TGTGCCAGCAGCTTGGGGGGACGCCCCGGGAATATTGCGCAGTATTTT. Amino acids: CASSLGGRPGNIAQYF.

This clone was found a few times. V and J are TRBV30 and TRBJ2-7; D gene ambiguous. The CDR3 length is 11 residues. V shed 2 bases and J shed 6 bases, with 8 bases lying between them. Germline assignment: CDR1 GTSNPN and CDR2 SVGIG (reference sequence). CDR3 loop: CAWSTGIEQYF. CDR3 DNA sequence: TGTGCCTGGAGTACGGGCATCGAGCAGTACTTC.